These 8 T cell receptor beta chains were all obtained from the same sample, sequenced in a study of T cell clonality in common variable immunodeficiency (dated by TCRdb to between 2014 and 2017). Library method: the immunoSEQ multiplex PCR assay. TCRdb retrieved this table from immuneACCESS and kept in-frame rearrangements only. Not all clones are present; in checked studies, unresolved V genes account for under half, and no reason is known for the remainder. For this sample, about 35,000 clones are listed, none of them singletons. The ten largest clones take up roughly 3% of the sample. Source material: peripheral blood mononuclear cells. The receptors stem from a person aged 18 to 75 in good health.

This clone was seen at least ten times. The observed sequence ends 3 residues before the CDR3 terminus, with the missing tail filled in from the germline J gene. The J gene is TRBJ2-7, the V gene TRBV10-3; a possible D gene is TRBD2 (6 bases). The germline CDR1 and CDR2 sequences are ENHRY and SYGVKD. With 1 base removed from V and 6 bases from J, the gap between germline ends came to 19 bases. This CDR3 has 16 residues. CDR3 residues: CAISEFNPGTDGEQYF. CDR3 bases read: TGTGCCATCAGTGAGTTCAACCCAGGGACTGACGGCGAG.

This clone was observed many times. The DNA ends 3 residues before the CDR3 does, and the rest of the CDR3 is filled in from the germline J gene. The J gene is TRBJ2-5, the V gene TRBV7-2; D is possibly TRBD1 or TRBD2 (7 bases each). The CDR3 consists of 15 residues. Germline CDR1 SGHTA, CDR2 FQGNSA. Trimming removed 1 base from V and 5 bases from J, with 14 bases in between. Partial CDR3 DNA: TGTGCCAGCAGCTTAGGGGGAGGGGGCAGGGAGACC. Its protein is CASSLGGGGRET. The CDR3, in full, reads CASSLGGGGRETQYF.

Ten or more counts support this clone. The read comes to an end 3 residues before the CDR3 does, leaving the germline J gene to fill in the end. J is TRBJ2-3 and V is TRBV18, with no clear D. The CDR3 covers 12 residues. Trimming took off 3 bases at V and 3 bases at J, with 4 bases between the two ends. In germline, CDR1 is KGHSH, CDR2 LQKENI. CDR3 bases read: TGTGCCAGCTCACCCTATACAGATACG. Protein: CASSPYTDT. The full CDR3 protein is CASSPYTDTQYF.

Ten or more counts support this clone. The read halts 3 residues ahead of the CDR3 end, with the missing end drawn from the germline J gene. The V and J genes are TRBV5-1 and TRBJ2-7, with TRBD2 matching 13 bases. Germline V gives CDR1 SGHRS, CDR2 YFSETQ. The CDR3 is 16 residues long. V shed 4 bases and J 2 bases; nucleotides not matched to a gene: 6. This chain's CDR3 is CASSPTLAGGPYEQYF. The CDR3 bases that were read are TGCGCCAGCAGCCCAACACTAGCGGGAGGGCCCTACGAG.

This clone came up many times. The CDR3 goes on 3 residues after the read ends, and that part is filled in from the germline J gene. The chain employs TRBV5-1 and TRBJ2-1; 8 bases are shared with TRBD1. Per the germline V gene, CDR1 is SGHRS and CDR2 is YFSETQ. CDR3 length: 16 residues. Trimming took 5 bases from V and 5 from J; bases not matched to a gene: 12. Incomplete CDR3 DNA: TGCGCCAGCAGGCGGAACGCGGGACAGGTGGACAATGAG. Translated: CASRRNAGQVDNE. The CDR3 reads in full as CASRRNAGQVDNEQFF.

This clone was seen at least ten times. The CDR3 is cut off 3 residues early in the read; its end comes from the germline J gene. V usage is TRBV20-1 and J usage is TRBJ1-6; D gene ambiguous. This CDR3 region has 15 residues. Trimming left V 3 bases short and J 7 bases short, with 16 bases between. Germline values: CDR1 DFQATT, CDR2 SNEGSKA (reference sequence). The covered CDR3 bases are TGCAGTGCTAGGCCCCAAGAAGGCACCAATTCACCC. Protein product: CSARPQEGTNSP. Given in full, the CDR3 is CSARPQEGTNSPLHF.

There are many counts of this clone. Read coverage stops 3 residues before the CDR3 terminus; the germline J gene supplies the remainder. The rearrangement links TRBV5-1 to TRBJ1-4, with 9 bases matching TRBD1. Losses at the gene ends were 4 bases for V and 10 bases for J; bases not matched to a gene: 11. Germline V lookup: CDR1 SGHRS, CDR2 YFSETQ. This CDR3 is built from 15 residues. CDR3 sequence: CASSPETGGSGKLFF. CDR3 bases read: TGCGCCAGCAGCCCTGAGACAGGGGGATCCGGAAAA.

This clone was observed many times. The read gets to within 3 residues of the CDR3 end, and the germline J gene fills in the rest. The chain is built from TRBV7-6 and TRBJ2-5, with 8 bases that match TRBD2. This CDR3 has 15 residues. The germline V gene has CDR1 SGHVS and CDR2 FNYEAQ. Unmatched junction bases numbered 6, after V lost 3 bases and J lost 3 bases. CDR3: CASSFGTGGEETQYF. The sequenced CDR3 bases are TGTGCCAGCAGCTTCGGCACGGGAGGGGAAGAGACC. Full variable domain (rest looked up from reference TRBV7-6 and TRBJ2-5): GAGVSQSPRYKVTKRGQDVALRCDPISGHVSLYWYRQALGQGPEFLTYFNYEAQQDKSGLPNDRFSAERPEGSISTLTIQRTEQRDSAMYRCASSFGTGGEETQYFGPGTRLLVL.